The rows below give T cell receptor beta chains drawn from one sample of a study of blood T cell repertoires in COVID-19. The table came from immunoSEQ multiplex PCR; TCRdb's copy has only in-frame clones and leaves some out. The sample consists of about 26,000 clones, around 90% of them appearing once. Material for sequencing was peripheral blood. The receptors shown here come from a human donor in a cohort sampled during active COVID-19. The donor label of this sample is uncertain. Each CDR3 is given with its conserved first and last residue. D genes are given only for firm matches. Only some rows state a clone size, as once, few, many or a class for expanded clones.

>TRBV24-1|TRBJ1-5|TRBD1|NA
TGTGCCACCAGTGACTCAGGACAGGGCAACCAGCATTTT
CATSDSGQGNQHF
>TRBV27|TRBJ2-3|NA|NA
TGTGCCAGCCCCCGTGCCTTCTACCTGCTCACAGATACGCAGTATTTT
CASPRAFYLLTDTQYF
>TRBV4-1|TRBJ1-1|NA|NA
TGCGCCAGCAGCCAAGAAGGGGGATCAGGGCCTAGCACTGAAGCTTTCTTT
CASSQEGGSGPSTEAFF
>TRBV11-2|TRBJ1-4|TRBD1|NA
TGTGCCAGCAGCCAAAGGACAGGTATTGAAAAACTGTTTTTT
CASSQRTGIEKLFF
>TRBV11-1|TRBJ1-2|NA|NA
TGTGCCAGCAGCAACAGGGACCGATCTAACTATGGCTACACCTTC
CASSNRDRSNYGYTF
>TRBV6-6|TRBJ1-2|TRBD1|NA
TGTGCCAGCAGTTCTATGGGGGACAGAGCTAACTATGGCTACACCTTC
CASSSMGDRANYGYTF
>TRBV7-6|TRBJ2-3|TRBD2|NA
TGTGCCAGCAGCTTAGTCCCCCTAGCGGGGGGAACTAGCACAGATACGCAGTATTTT
CASSLVPLAGGTSTDTQYF
>TRBV5-4|TRBJ2-3|NA|NA
TGTGCCAGCAGCGTTGACAACACAGATACGCAGTATTTT
CASSVDNTDTQYF
>TRBV5-1|TRBJ2-3|TRBD2|NA
TGCGCCAGCAGCTTGAGGACTAGCGGGTTTACTCTGCAGTATTTT
CASSLRTSGFTLQYF
>TRBV28|TRBJ1-4|TRBD1|NA
TGTGCCAGCAGTTCCACAGGGGTCGGTGAAAAACTGTTTTTT
CASSSTGVGEKLFF
>TRBV9|TRBJ2-3|TRBD2|NA
TGTGCCAGCAGCCTGGGACTAGCGGGGCAGCCACCCGCAGATACGCAGTATTTT
CASSLGLAGQPPADTQYF
>TRBV9|TRBJ2-2|TRBD1|NA
TGTGCCAGCAGCGCCCCCTCACAGGGGGCGGACACCGGGGAGCTGTTTTTT
CASSAPSQGADTGELFF
>TRBV6-2/TRBV6-3|TRBJ2-7|TRBD1|NA
TGTGCCAGCAGTATGGGACAGGCCTTGGGGGAGCAGTACTTC
CASSMGQALGEQYF
>TRBV2|TRBJ2-3|NA|NA
TGTGCCAGCGATCTGGACAAGATCACAGATACGCAGTATTTT
CASDLDKITDTQYF
>TRBV3-1/TRBV3-2|TRBJ1-3|NA|once
TGTGCCAGCAGCCAATTCAGAAACACCATATATTTT
CASSQFRNTIYF
>TRBV7-9|TRBJ1-4|NA|NA
TGTGCCAGCAGCAACCCGGGAGAGAATGAAAAACTGTTTTTT
CASSNPGENEKLFF
>TRBV7-3|TRBJ2-3|NA|NA
TGTGCCAGCAGCTTTGGCGGGGGCACAGATACGCAGTATTTT
CASSFGGGTDTQYF
>TRBV18|TRBJ2-7|NA|NA
TGTGCCAGCTCACCATCCGGCAGGATCTCCTACGAGCAGTACTTC
CASSPSGRISYEQYF
>TRBV6-6|TRBJ2-5|TRBD2|NA
TGTGCCAGCAGTTATTCGACTAGCGGGGGGGAGACCCAGTACTTC
CASSYSTSGGETQYF
>TRBV5-4|TRBJ2-5|TRBD2|NA
TGTGCCAGCAGCTTGGCATTAGCGGGGGGTATGGAGACCCAGTACTTC
CASSLALAGGMETQYF
>TRBV7-2|TRBJ1-4|TRBD1|NA
TGTGCCAGCAGCTTAGAAGGACAGGGATATGAAAAACTGTTTTTT
CASSLEGQGYEKLFF
>TRBV27|TRBJ1-6|NA|NA
TGTGCCAGCAGTTTATCGGGCAATTCCCTTTCACCCCTCCACTTT
CASSLSGNSLSPLHF
>TRBV27|TRBJ1-2|TRBD1|NA
TGTGCCAGCAGTGAGGGACAGGGGGAAGCTAACTATGGCTACACCTTC
CASSEGQGEANYGYTF
>TRBV11-2|TRBJ2-3|TRBD2|once
TGTGCCAGCAGCCTTAGGGCTAGTAGCGGGGGGTACACAGATACGCAGTATTTT
CASSLRASSGGYTDTQYF
>TRBV7-9|TRBJ1-4|NA|NA
TGTGCCGACCCGAGGGGGTTGGGGTGGACTAATGAAAAACTGTTTTTT
CADPRGLGWTNEKLFF
>TRBV5-6|TRBJ1-2|NA|NA
TGTGCCAGCAGCCCTCGCGGCTATGGCTACACCTTC
CASSPRGYGYTF
>TRBV4-1|TRBJ1-5|NA|NA
TGCGCCAGCAGCTTTTCGACAGGCTATAATCAGCCCCAGCATTTT
CASSFSTGYNQPQHF
>TRBV29-1|TRBJ2-3|NA|NA
TGCAGCGTGGCTTTTAGCGCCCGGGATACGCAGTATTTT
CSVAFSARDTQYF
>TRBV29-1|TRBJ1-2|NA|once
TGCAGCGTTGAAAGGCAGGGCTATGGCTACACCTTC
CSVERQGYGYTF
>TRBV4-1|TRBJ2-7|TRBD2|NA
TGCGCCAGCAGCCCGGTTTGGGGGCGGGGGGGTTACGAGCAGTACTTC
CASSPVWGRGGYEQYF
>TRBV6-2/TRBV6-3|TRBJ1-2|NA|NA
TGTGCCAGCAGTTACTCGGCAGGGCTGGGCTACACCTTC
CASSYSAGLGYTF
>TRBV7-3|TRBJ2-1|NA|NA
TGTGCCAGCAGCCATACCGGGACTTCTAGCTCCTACAATGAGCAGTTCTTC
CASSHTGTSSSYNEQFF
>TRBV9|TRBJ1-6|NA|NA
TGTGCCAGCAGCGTAGGGGGCAGCGCCTATAATTCACCCCTCCACTTT
CASSVGGSAYNSPLHF
>TRBV13|TRBJ1-2|TRBD1|NA
TGTGCCAGCAGCTTCCAAAGAAGTAGGGGGCAGAATGGCTACACCTTC
CASSFQRSRGQNGYTF
>TRBV10-3|TRBJ2-5|TRBD1|NA
TGTGCCATTGGGACAGACCAAGAGACCCAGTACTTC
CAIGTDQETQYF
>TRBV7-9|TRBJ2-5|TRBD1|NA
TGTGCCAGCAGCTTAGGGACAGGGGAGTGGGAGACCCAGTACTTC
CASSLGTGEWETQYF